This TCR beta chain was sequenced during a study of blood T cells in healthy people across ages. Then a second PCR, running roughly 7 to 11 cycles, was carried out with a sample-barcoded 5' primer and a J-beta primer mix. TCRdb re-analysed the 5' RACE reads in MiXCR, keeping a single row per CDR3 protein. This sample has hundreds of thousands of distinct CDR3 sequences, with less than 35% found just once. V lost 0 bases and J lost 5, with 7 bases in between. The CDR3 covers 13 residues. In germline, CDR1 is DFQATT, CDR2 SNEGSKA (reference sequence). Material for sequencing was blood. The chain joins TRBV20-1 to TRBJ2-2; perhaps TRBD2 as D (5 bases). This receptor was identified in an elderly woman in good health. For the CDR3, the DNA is TGCAGTGCTAGAGAAGGGAGTACCGGGGAGCTGTTTTTT. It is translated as CSAREGSTGELFF.